This TCR beta chain was captured in a study of blood T cells in healthy people across ages. CDR3 length: 15 residues. Germline V CDR1 and CDR2: MGHRA, YSYEKL. Trimming removed 0 bases from V and 5 bases from J, with 13 bases in between. Combining a sample-barcoded 5' primer with a J-beta primer mix, a second PCR ran for 7 to 11 cycles. Every cDNA was tagged by a template-switch adaptor with 12 random nucleotides. TCRdb re-analysed the 5' RACE reads in MiXCR, keeping a single row per CDR3 protein. This table holds about 1,400,000 distinct CDR3 sequences, approximately 63% found once. The sequence derives from a man younger than 35 in good health. The chain joins TRBV4-1 to TRBJ2-5, with D tentatively TRBD1 or TRBD2 (5 bases each). The specimen was blood. Written as DNA, the CDR3 is TGCGCCAGCAGCCAAGATGAGGGGATAGCGGAGACCCAGTACTTC. Its protein product is CASSQDEGIAETQYF.